Below, 18 T cell receptor beta chains from the same sample are listed, as sequenced in a study of shared clonotypes between healthy human individuals. Data came from immunoSEQ multiplex PCR; TCRdb stores just in-frame clones and leaves some out. Here the sample spans 2 million to 2.5 million clones, 80% to 95% being singletons. The sequenced sample was naive CD4+ T cells from PBMCs. Subset defined: CD45RA+ positively selected. These receptors all stem from a man between 18 and 29 years old in good health. Some clones in this sample may be carry-over from other donors' samples.

The chain joins TRBV28 to TRBJ2-7, with D possibly TRBD2 on 5 matching bases. Per germline, CDR1 MDHEN and CDR2 SYDVKM. Trimming stripped 5 bases from V and 4 bases from J, with 18 bases between. This CDR3 has 15 residues. This CDR3 is CASSGSGKSRYEQYF. Here the CDR3 DNA reads TGTGCCAGCAGTGGTTCCGGGAAAAGTCGGTACGAGCAGTACTTC.

The chain recombines TRBV27 with TRBJ1-4; D is possibly TRBD1 (5 bases). Germline V gene lookup returns CDR1 MNHEY and CDR2 SMNVEV (reference sequence). The V and J ends lost 2 bases and 2 bases respectively, with 15 bases between them. The length of the CDR3 is 17 residues. CDR3 loop: CASSLSSEGMTNEKLFF. CDR3 sequence (DNA): TGTGCCAGCAGTTTAAGTTCGGAGGGGATGACTAATGAAAAACTGTTTTTT.

This clone was found a few times. This same CDR3 is encoded by further DNA sequences in the sample. The CDR3 region is CASSESYNEQFF. The CDR3 DNA sequence: TGTGCCAGCAGTGAGTCCTACAATGAGCAGTTCTTC. The chain recombines TRBV6-1 with TRBJ2-1; D is uncertain. The CDR3 runs 12 residues. Trimming pared 3 bases from V and 1 base from J, leaving 1 base between. Germline-derived CDR1 and CDR2 are MNHNS and SASEGT.

The chain uses TRBV27 and TRBJ2-7, with D unresolved. CDR1 and CDR2 (germline): MNHEY, SMNVEV (reference sequence). This CDR3 region has 14 residues. Deletions cut 7 bases from V and 1 base from J, with 14 bases between. CDR3 DNA: TGTGCCAGCACCGCTGAAGGGTCTTCCTACGAGCAGTACTTC. Its translation: CASTAEGSSYEQYF.

This clone was counted once. CDR3 DNA: TGCGCCAGCAGCTCCTCGGGACAGGGGATCTATGGCTACACCTTC. This gives the protein CASSSSGQGIYGYTF. The chain employs TRBV5-1 and TRBJ1-2; 10 bases fit TRBD1. The CDR3 totals 15 residues. The ends lost 3 bases at V and 4 bases at J; junction bases unmatched: 6. Germline assignment: CDR1 SGHRS and CDR2 YFSETQ.

The chain combines TRBV10-1 with TRBJ2-7; 13 bases are shared with TRBD2. The CDR3 length is 14 residues. The V and J ends lost 2 bases and 5 bases, in that order; junction bases with no gene match: 0. Germline V gives CDR1 WNHNN, CDR2 SYGVQD (reference sequence). CDR3 sequence reads: CASSEGLAGDEQYF. The CDR3 DNA follows: TGCGCCAGCAGTGAGGGACTAGCGGGAGACGAGCAGTACTTC.

This chain uses TRBV27 with TRBJ1-2, with D hard to call. Trimming stripped 3 bases from V and 6 bases from J, with 11 bases between. From germline, CDR1 is MNHEY and CDR2 SMNVEV (reference sequence). The CDR3 has 13 amino acids. The CDR3 here is CASSFLGVDGYTF. The CDR3 coding sequence is TGTGCCAGCAGTTTTCTAGGAGTGGATGGCTACACCTTC.

The chain has TRBV23-1 and TRBJ1-1; D remains ambiguous. TRBV23-1 is labeled an ORF, and its function is uncertain. The CDR3 length is 18 residues. V shed 6 bases and J shed 1 base, with 24 bases lying between them. The CDR3 loop is CASSRAGGYGQSNTEAFF. In DNA, the CDR3 is TGCGCCAGCAGCCGGGCTGGAGGGTACGGCCAGTCGAACACTGAAGCTTTCTTT.

The chain carries TRBV4-1 and TRBJ2-7; D gene uncertain. The germline V gene has CDR1 MGHRA and CDR2 YSYEKL. V lost 4 bases to trimming and J lost 5 bases, with 12 bases between them. The length of the CDR3 is 13 residues. The CDR3 is CASSRLGAHEQYF. Written as DNA, the CDR3 is TGCGCCAGCAGCCGGTTGGGCGCCCACGAGCAGTACTTC.

J is TRBJ2-7 and V is TRBV7-9; D gene unclear. V shed 6 bases and J shed 2 bases, with 17 bases lying between them. The CDR3 loop spans 15 amino acids. Germline values: CDR1 SEHNR, CDR2 FQNEAQ (reference sequence). The CDR3 spells CASSPGLLIPYEQYF. The CDR3 bases are TGTGCCAGCAGTCCCGGGTTACTAATCCCCTACGAGCAGTACTTC.

The chain combines TRBV5-6 with TRBJ1-2, with D perhaps matching TRBD1 (5 bases). Germline V gene lookup returns CDR1 SGHDT and CDR2 YYEEEE. This CDR3 is built from 16 residues. Trimming pared 3 bases from V and 2 bases from J, leaving 17 bases between. The chain's CDR3 is CASSSGSGGLNYGYTF. The CDR3 DNA is TGTGCCAGCAGCTCCGGTTCTGGGGGATTGAACTATGGCTACACCTTC.

CDR3 residues: CASSQVQGSLETQYF. The CDR3 DNA follows: TGCGCCAGCAGCCAAGTTCAGGGATCTTTAGAGACCCAGTACTTC. This rearrangement joins TRBV4-3 to TRBJ2-5; a weak D match, TRBD1 (5 bases). The CDR3 is 15 residues long. Trimming removed 1 base from V and 4 bases from J, with 13 bases in between. Germline values: CDR1 LGHNA, CDR2 YSLEER.

J is TRBJ2-7 and V is TRBV9; tentative D call: TRBD1 (6 bases). Germline CDR1 reads SGDLS; CDR2 reads YYNGEE. The CDR3 has 15 residues. V was trimmed by 0 bases and J by 6 bases, leaving 16 bases between them. CDR3 nucleotides: TGTGCCAGCAGCGTAGCCCCAGGGGAAGCTTTCGAGCAGTACTTC. Protein: CASSVAPGEAFEQYF.

The J gene is TRBJ1-5, the V gene TRBV2; D might be TRBD1 (5 bases). Trimming cost V 8 bases and J 0 bases, with 14 bases left between them. Germline loops: CDR1 SNHLY, CDR2 FYNNEI. There are 15 residues in the CDR3. In nucleotides, the CDR3 is TGTGCCAGCGGGCGGGGCACGTATAGCAATCAGCCCCAGCATTTT. Translated: CASGRGTYSNQPQHF.

The chain joins TRBV15 to TRBJ2-3, with D unresolved. V was clipped by 5 bases and J by 1 base, with 10 bases between them. The germline V gene encodes CDR1 LNHNV and CDR2 YYDKDF (reference sequence). CDR3 length: 14 amino acids. CDR3 sequence: CATSQGIGTDTQYF. For the CDR3, the DNA is TGTGCCACCAGCCAAGGGATTGGCACAGATACGCAGTATTTT.

The rearrangement uses TRBV2 and TRBJ2-1; 7 bases match TRBD2. Trimming cost V 5 bases and J 7 bases; bases outside gene matches: 8. Germline V lookup: CDR1 SNHLY, CDR2 FYNNEI. CDR3 length: 14 amino acids. Written as DNA, the CDR3 is TGTGCCAGCAGTTGGGGCGGGAGCGAAAATGAGCAGTTCTTC. Encoded protein: CASSWGGSENEQFF.

This clone was seen just once. The chain joins TRBV10-3 to TRBJ2-3; 8 nucleotides line up with TRBD2. CDR1 and CDR2 from the germline V gene are ENHRY and SYGVKD. Trimming removed 10 bases from V and 1 base from J; junction bases left unmatched: 16. The CDR3 consists of 17 residues. CDR3 loop: CATKSLLAGSRTDTQYF. CDR3 nucleotides: TGTGCCACCAAGTCCCTTTTAGCGGGGAGCCGCACAGATACGCAGTATTTT.

The rearrangement links TRBV10-3 to TRBJ2-7; possible D gene TRBD1, 7 bases. The CDR3 runs 14 residues. Germline CDR1 is ENHRY and CDR2 is SYGVKD. V gave up 6 bases and J gave up 3 bases, with 15 bases separating them. The CDR3 DNA sequence: TGTGCCATCAGATCTAGACAGGGAGGCTACGAGCAGTACTTC. Residues: CAIRSRQGGYEQYF.